This note documents a single T cell receptor beta chain sequence. Its target antigen remains unknown. Qualities for individual bases were not recorded, and no much larger clone is one base off. TCRbeta CDR3 regions were amplified from genomic DNA by means of the immunoSEQ Assay, a bias-controlled multiplex PCR. In the paper's pipeline: Within the assay, amplification of reference gene primers was used to estimate how many nucleated cells each sample contained. Sequence reads were collapsed and filtered to measure the absolute abundance of every unique TCRbeta CDR3 rearrangement. For each sample, productive Simpson clonality was calculated by taking the square root of Simpson's diversity index across productive rearrangements. Sourced from immuneACCESS, this table was stored by TCRdb with only in-frame sequences that have V and J called. A share of the clones is absent; for the studies checked, an unresolved V gene accounts for under half, and the remainder has no known explanation. V and J calls and clone size are given by that table; D and trimming were obtained from the DNA. The table for this sample lists about 190,000 clones; over 70% of them were counted only once. The ten largest clones add up to under 8% of the sample.

Collaborating institutions collected whole blood in K2EDTA tubes following their own protocols. For TCRbeta analysis, collaborators shipped samples as frozen whole blood, isolated PBMCs, or DNA extracted from either of those sample types. The data originate from a study of blood T cell repertoires in COVID-19 (dated by TCRdb to the early 2020s). Some background on the complete study: The collaborator samples originated in the United States, Italy and Spain and spanned the acute and convalescent phases of COVID-19. The prospective study material was composed of cDNA or gDNA derived from T cells, B-cell-depleted T cells, or PBMCs. The dataset comprised deeply sampled blood TCRbeta repertoires from subjects exposed to, actively infected with, or recovered from COVID-19. A freely available public database, intended as a resource for researchers studying the immune response to SARS-CoV-2, is where the repertoires were released. The samples were drawn from the first 160 participants of the ongoing ImmuneRACE study and from more than 1,000 subjects provided by 6 global collaborators. Nearly every sample came with metadata listing a de-identified subject ID, COVID-19 status, age in years and sex. HLA class I and class II types, where available, came from metadata supplied by the sample provider rather than from assay-based typing. Overall study outcomes, separate from this receptor: Clinical and demographic metadata were provided uncurated, with the amount varying by source and participant.

The TCR was taken from a man aged 55 to 70 with acute or convalescent COVID-19. Sequenced material: peripheral blood.

The DNA reads TGTGCCAGCAGCGTACTCGGGAGTTCAGATACGCAGTATTTT. It encodes CASSVLGSSDTQYF. The sequence links TRBV9 to TRBJ2-3; the D region possibly corresponds to TRBD2 (6 bases align). At the junction V is shortened by 1 base and J by 4 bases, with 10 bases in between. Its CDR3 holds 14 amino acids, cysteine through phenylalanine. The sequence is cut down to CDR3 DNA, 42 bases in frame from base 1. Sequences SGDLS (CDR1) and YYNGEE (CDR2) are obtained from the germline V gene.